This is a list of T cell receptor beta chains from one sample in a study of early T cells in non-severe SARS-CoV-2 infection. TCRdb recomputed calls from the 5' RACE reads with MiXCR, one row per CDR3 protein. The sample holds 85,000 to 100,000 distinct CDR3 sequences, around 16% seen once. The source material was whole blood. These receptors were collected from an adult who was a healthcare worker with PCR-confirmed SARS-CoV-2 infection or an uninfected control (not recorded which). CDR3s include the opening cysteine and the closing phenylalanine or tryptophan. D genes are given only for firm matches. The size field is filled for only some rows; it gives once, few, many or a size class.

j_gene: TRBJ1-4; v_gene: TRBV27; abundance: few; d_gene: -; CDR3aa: CASRVGVWSNEKLFF; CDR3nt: TGTGCCAGCAGGGTGGGGGTGTGGTCTAATGAAAAACTGTTTTTT
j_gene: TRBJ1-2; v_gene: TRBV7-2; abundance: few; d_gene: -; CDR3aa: CASSLGHGGAVYGYTF; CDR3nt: TGTGCCAGCAGCTTAGGTCACGGGGGGGCCGTCTATGGCTACACCTTC
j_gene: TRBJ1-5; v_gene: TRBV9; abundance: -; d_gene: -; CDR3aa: CASSGGQEYQPQHF; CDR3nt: TGTGCCAGCAGCGGGGGGCAGGAGTATCAGCCCCAGCATTTT
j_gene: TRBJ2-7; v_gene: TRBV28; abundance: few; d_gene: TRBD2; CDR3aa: CASISSGEQYF; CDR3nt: TGTGCCAGCATATCTAGCGGGGAGCAGTACTTC
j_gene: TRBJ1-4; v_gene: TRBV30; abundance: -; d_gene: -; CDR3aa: CAWGDTYEKLFF; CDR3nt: TGTGCCTGGGGGGACACATATGAAAAACTGTTTTTT
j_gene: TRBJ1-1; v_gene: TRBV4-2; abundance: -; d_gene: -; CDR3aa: CASSRMNTEAFF; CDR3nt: TGTGCCAGCAGCCGGATGAACACTGAAGCTTTCTTT
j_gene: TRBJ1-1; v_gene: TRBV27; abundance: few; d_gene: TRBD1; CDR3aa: CASSLTGKIPEAFF; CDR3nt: TGTGCCAGCAGTCTGACAGGGAAAATCCCTGAAGCTTTCTTT
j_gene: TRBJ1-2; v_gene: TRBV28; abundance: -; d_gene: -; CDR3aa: CASSSRAYGYTF; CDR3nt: TGTGCCAGCAGTTCCCGGGCCTATGGCTACACCTTC
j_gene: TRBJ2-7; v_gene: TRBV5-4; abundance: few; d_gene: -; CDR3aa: CASSLNPEAHEQYF; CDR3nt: TGTGCCAGCAGCTTGAACCCGGAGGCCCACGAGCAGTACTTC
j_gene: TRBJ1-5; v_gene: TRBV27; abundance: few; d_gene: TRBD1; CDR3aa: CASKSIGQGNQPQHF; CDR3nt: TGTGCCAGCAAGAGTATCGGACAGGGTAATCAGCCCCAGCATTTT
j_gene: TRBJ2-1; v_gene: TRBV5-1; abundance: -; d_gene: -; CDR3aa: CASSGANSPYNEQFF; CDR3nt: TGCGCCAGCAGCGGCGCAAACAGCCCCTACAATGAGCAGTTCTTC
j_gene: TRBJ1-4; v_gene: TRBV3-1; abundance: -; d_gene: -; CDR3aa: CASSANPRQGEKLFF; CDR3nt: TGTGCCAGCAGCGCGAATCCCAGACAAGGGGAAAAACTGTTTTTT
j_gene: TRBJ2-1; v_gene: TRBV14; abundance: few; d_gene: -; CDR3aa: CASSPPGSSYNEQFF; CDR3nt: TGTGCCAGCAGCCCCCCGGGAAGCTCCTACAATGAGCAGTTCTTC
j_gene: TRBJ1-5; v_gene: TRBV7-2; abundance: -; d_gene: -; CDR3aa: CASSSPMGQPQHF; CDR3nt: TGTGCCAGCAGCTCCCCTATGGGTCAGCCCCAGCATTTT
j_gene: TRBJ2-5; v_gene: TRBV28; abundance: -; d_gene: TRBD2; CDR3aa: CASSQLAGGQETQYF; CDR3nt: TGTGCCAGCAGCCAACTAGCGGGGGGGCAAGAGACCCAGTACTTC
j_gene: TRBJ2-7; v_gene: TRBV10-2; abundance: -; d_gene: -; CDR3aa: CASRRDDEQYF; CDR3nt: TGCGCCAGCCGACGAGATGACGAGCAGTACTTC
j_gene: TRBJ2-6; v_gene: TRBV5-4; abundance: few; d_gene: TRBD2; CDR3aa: CASSPGLAGITSGANVLTF; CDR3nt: TGTGCCAGCAGCCCGGGACTAGCGGGTATAACTTCTGGGGCCAACGTCCTGACTTTC
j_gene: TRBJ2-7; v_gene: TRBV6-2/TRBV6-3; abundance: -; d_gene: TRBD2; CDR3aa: CASSYTSGIYEQYF; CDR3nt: TGTGCCAGCAGTTACACTAGCGGGATATACGAGCAGTACTTC
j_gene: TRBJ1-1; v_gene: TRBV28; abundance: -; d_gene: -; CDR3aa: CASNRGARTEAFF; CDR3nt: TGTGCCAGCAATCGGGGGGCGAGAACTGAAGCTTTCTTT
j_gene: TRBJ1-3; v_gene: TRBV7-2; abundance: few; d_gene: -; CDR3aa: CASSPDRFSGNTIYF; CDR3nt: TGTGCCAGCAGCCCCGACAGGTTCTCTGGAAACACCATATATTTT
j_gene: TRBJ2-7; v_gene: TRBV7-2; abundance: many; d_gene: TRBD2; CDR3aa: CASSFGGRSSYEQYF; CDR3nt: TGTGCCAGCAGCTTTGGCGGGAGAAGCTCCTACGAGCAGTACTTC
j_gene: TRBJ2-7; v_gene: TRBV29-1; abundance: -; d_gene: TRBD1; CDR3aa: CSVVGGTGAQEQYF; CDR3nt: TGCAGCGTTGTGGGGGGGACAGGGGCCCAGGAGCAGTACTTC
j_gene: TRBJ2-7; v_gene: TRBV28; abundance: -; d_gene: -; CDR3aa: CASSSPSRASSYEQYF; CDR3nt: TGTGCCAGCAGTTCACCAAGTAGGGCTTCCTCCTACGAGCAGTACTTC
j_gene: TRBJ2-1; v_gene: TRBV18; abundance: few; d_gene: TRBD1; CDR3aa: CATLRGGGSYNEQFF; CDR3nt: TGTGCCACCCTACGAGGGGGCGGCTCCTACAATGAGCAGTTCTTC
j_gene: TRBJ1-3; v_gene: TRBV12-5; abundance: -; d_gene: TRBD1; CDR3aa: CASAPTGAGNTIYF; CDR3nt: TGTGCTAGTGCCCCGACAGGGGCTGGAAACACCATATATTTT
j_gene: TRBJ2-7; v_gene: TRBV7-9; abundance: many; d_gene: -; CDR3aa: CASSPVGSYEQYF; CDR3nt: TGTGCCAGCAGCCCTGTAGGGTCCTACGAGCAGTACTTC
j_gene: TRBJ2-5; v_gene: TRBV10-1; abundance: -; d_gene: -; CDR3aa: CASLVLSDRTKETQYF; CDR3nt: TGCGCCAGCCTGGTATTGTCTGACAGGACCAAAGAGACCCAGTACTTC
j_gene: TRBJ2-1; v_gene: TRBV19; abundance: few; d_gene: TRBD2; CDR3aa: CASSIDGRGGYNEQFF; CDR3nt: TGTGCCAGTAGTATAGACGGGCGGGGGGGCTACAATGAGCAGTTCTTC